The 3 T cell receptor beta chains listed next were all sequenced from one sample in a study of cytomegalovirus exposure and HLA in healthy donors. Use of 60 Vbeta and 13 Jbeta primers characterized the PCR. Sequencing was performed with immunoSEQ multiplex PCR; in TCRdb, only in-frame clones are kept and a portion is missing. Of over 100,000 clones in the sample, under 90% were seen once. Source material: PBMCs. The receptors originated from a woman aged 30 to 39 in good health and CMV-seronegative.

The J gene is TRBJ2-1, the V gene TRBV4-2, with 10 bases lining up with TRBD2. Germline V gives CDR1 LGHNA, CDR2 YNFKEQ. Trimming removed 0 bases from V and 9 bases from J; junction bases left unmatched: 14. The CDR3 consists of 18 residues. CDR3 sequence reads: CASSQELGTAGGWAEQFF. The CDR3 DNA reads TGTGCCAGCAGCCAAGAGCTTGGGACAGCGGGAGGGTGGGCTGAGCAGTTCTTC.

For the CDR3, the DNA is TGTGCCAGCAGTACCCGTGGGACAGGGCGCAACGAGCAGTACTTC. Amino acid sequence: CASSTRGTGRNEQYF. The chain has TRBV27 and TRBJ2-7; 9 positions match TRBD1. Germline CDR1 and CDR2: MNHEY and SMNVEV (reference sequence). The CDR3 consists of 15 residues. The J segment lost 5 bases and the V segment lost 5 bases, leaving 10 bases of the junction unmatched.

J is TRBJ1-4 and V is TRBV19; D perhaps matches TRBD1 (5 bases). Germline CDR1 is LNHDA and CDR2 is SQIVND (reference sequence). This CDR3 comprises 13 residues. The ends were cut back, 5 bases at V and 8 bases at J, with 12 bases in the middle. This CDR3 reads CASSFTRGEKLFF. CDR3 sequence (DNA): TGTGCCAGTAGTTTCACCCGGGGGGAAAAACTGTTTTTT.